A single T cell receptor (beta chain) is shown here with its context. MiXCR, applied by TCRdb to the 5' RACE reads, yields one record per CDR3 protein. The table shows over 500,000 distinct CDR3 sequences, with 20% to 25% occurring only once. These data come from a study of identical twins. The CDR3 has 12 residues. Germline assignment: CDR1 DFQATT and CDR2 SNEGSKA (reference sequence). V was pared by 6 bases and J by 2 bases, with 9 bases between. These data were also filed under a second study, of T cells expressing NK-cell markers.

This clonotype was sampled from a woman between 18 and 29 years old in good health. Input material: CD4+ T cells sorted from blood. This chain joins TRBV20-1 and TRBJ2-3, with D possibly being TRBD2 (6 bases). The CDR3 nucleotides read TGCAGTGCAACGGGGGACACAGATACGCAGTATTTT. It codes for CSATGDTDTQYF.